This T cell receptor (beta chain) was captured by sequencing in a study of CD4+ T cells in melanoma. Whole-study findings and limits: CD8+ T cell, macrophage and B cell function reportedly correlated with neoantigen-specific CD4+ T cells.

Data came from immunoSEQ multiplex PCR; TCRdb stores just in-frame clones and leaves some out. The profile covers about 140,000 clones, with 92% appearing a single time and about 1.5% taken by the ten largest. As regards this clone: Its antigen is as yet unknown.

The sequence was collected from a human donor with melanoma.

This CDR3 reads CASSVGSGQGYNTIYF. CDR3 bases: TGTGCCAGCAGCGTAGGAAGTGGACAAGGCTACAACACCATATATTTT. The V call is TRBV9, the J call TRBJ1-3; TRBD1 is a possible D gene (5 bases). Trimming stripped 0 bases from V and 7 bases from J, with 17 bases between. This CDR3 contains 16 residues. Germline values: CDR1 SGDLS, CDR2 YYNGEE.